This T cell receptor beta chain was sequenced for a study of T-cell memory formation after mild COVID-19. TCRdb redid the calling of the 5' RACE reads with MiXCR, one entry per CDR3 protein. This table holds about 620,000 distinct CDR3 sequences, about a sixth found once. Concerning this clonotype itself: No antigen is known for it.

Whole-study results and caveats: Some responding clones appeared in pre-infection memory, suggesting cross-reactive memory joined.

CDR3 length equals 16 residues. V lost 5 bases to trimming and J lost 8 bases; unmatched junction nucleotides: 14. Per germline, CDR1 SEHNR and CDR2 FQNEAQ (reference sequence). The sequenced sample consisted of PBMCs or a T cell subset sorted from them (not recorded which). The chain employs TRBV7-9 and TRBJ2-7, with TRBD2 matching over 11 bases. The receptor comes from an adult woman who had mild COVID-19 (a few samples of this study predate the infection). Cell type and time point are not known. CDR3 DNA sequence: TGTGCCAGCAGCCCCTATAGCGGGAGGGCCGGGTCTCAGCAGTACTTC. Its protein product is CASSPYSGRAGSQQYF.